A selection of T cell receptor beta chains follows, all from one sample in a study of blood T cell repertoires in COVID-19. This table comes from immunoSEQ multiplex PCR, and its TCRdb copy is limited to in-frame clones, with some not included. The data contain 150,000 to 200,000 clones, 84% of them seen just once; the ten biggest clones take up roughly 15%. The sequencing sample was made of PBMCs or T cells enriched from blood (not recorded which). All receptors come from a man in his fifties who had recovered from COVID-19. Both conserved end residues are part of each CDR3. Fields, in order: D gene, J gene, clone size, V gene, CDR3 protein, CDR3 DNA. D genes are given only for firm matches. A row's size may be missing; if present it is once, few, many or a size class.

D: -
J: TRBJ2-1
size: -
V: TRBV27
CDR3: CASSFRARGAYNEQFF
DNA: TGTGCCAGCAGTTTCCGAGCCAGGGGGGCCTACAATGAGCAGTTCTTC

D: TRBD1
J: TRBJ2-7
size: -
V: TRBV19
CDR3: CATTGWDRATYEQYF
DNA: TGTGCCACCACGGGTTGGGACAGGGCGACCTACGAGCAGTACTTC

D: -
J: TRBJ1-2
size: -
V: TRBV6-5
CDR3: CASRSQGGYTF
DNA: TGTGCCAGCCGTTCCCAGGGTGGCTACACCTTC

D: -
J: TRBJ2-6
size: few
V: TRBV5-4
CDR3: CASSIPGQANVLTF
DNA: TGTGCCAGCAGCATACCGGGACAGGCCAACGTCCTGACTTTC

D: TRBD1
J: TRBJ2-1
size: -
V: TRBV23-1
CDR3: CASSLRKDRDFYNEQFF
DNA: TGCGCCAGCAGTCTAAGGAAGGACAGGGACTTTTACAATGAGCAGTTCTTC

D: -
J: TRBJ2-4
size: -
V: TRBV19
CDR3: CASSAGRKNIQYF
DNA: TGTGCCAGTAGCGCGGGCCGGAAAAACATTCAGTACTTC

D: -
J: TRBJ2-2
size: once
V: TRBV9
CDR3: CASSVGPGELFF
DNA: TGTGCCAGCAGCGTAGGTCCGGGGGAGCTGTTTTTT

D: -
J: TRBJ1-5
size: -
V: TRBV11-2
CDR3: CASSLDRFLGGNQPQHF
DNA: TGTGCCAGCAGCCTTGACCGATTTCTCGGGGGCAATCAGCCCCAGCATTTT

D: -
J: TRBJ1-5
size: -
V: TRBV6-5
CDR3: CASSQEDNQPQHF
DNA: TGTGCCAGCAGTCAGGAGGACAATCAGCCCCAGCATTTT

D: TRBD2
J: TRBJ2-3
size: -
V: TRBV5-1
CDR3: CASSDRTSGGADTQYF
DNA: TGCGCCAGCAGCGATAGGACTAGCGGGGGGGCCGATACGCAGTATTTT

D: TRBD1
J: TRBJ1-1
size: -
V: TRBV27
CDR3: CASRNRGHPPEAFF
DNA: TGTGCCAGCAGGAACAGGGGGCACCCCCCTGAAGCTTTCTTT

D: -
J: TRBJ1-1
size: -
V: TRBV19
CDR3: CASRKQGLTEAFF
DNA: TGTGCCAGTAGAAAACAGGGTCTCACTGAAGCTTTCTTT

D: -
J: TRBJ2-1
size: once
V: TRBV4-2
CDR3: CASSRGDYNEQFF
DNA: TGTGCCAGCAGCCGCGGGGACTACAATGAGCAGTTCTTC

D: -
J: TRBJ1-6
size: -
V: TRBV10-3
CDR3: CAISGAFDLTGFDSPLHF
DNA: TGTGCCATCAGTGGGGCCTTTGATCTAACAGGGTTTGATTCACCCCTCCACTTT

D: TRBD1
J: TRBJ1-2
size: -
V: TRBV5-4
CDR3: CASSTRTGNYGYTF
DNA: TGTGCCAGCAGCACTCGGACAGGGAACTATGGCTACACCTTC

D: -
J: TRBJ1-5
size: -
V: TRBV3-1/TRBV3-2
CDR3: CASSPWGQPQHF
DNA: TGTGCCAGCAGCCCCTGGGGCCAGCCCCAGCATTTT

D: TRBD1
J: TRBJ1-5
size: -
V: TRBV5-4
CDR3: CASSRDRGQNQPQHF
DNA: TGTGCCAGCAGCCGGGACAGGGGGCAAAATCAGCCCCAGCATTTT

D: -
J: TRBJ1-2
size: -
V: TRBV5-5
CDR3: CASSFTGITYGYTF
DNA: TGTGCCAGCAGCTTCACCGGGATCACCTATGGCTACACCTTC

D: -
J: TRBJ1-5
size: -
V: TRBV6-2/TRBV6-3
CDR3: CASSYMGLGQPQHF
DNA: TGTGCCAGCAGTTACATGGGGCTGGGGCAGCCCCAGCATTTT

D: -
J: TRBJ1-2
size: few
V: TRBV25-1
CDR3: CASSSKEGLSGYGYTF
DNA: TGTGCCAGCAGCTCAAAGGAGGGCCTTAGCGGCTATGGCTACACCTTC

D: TRBD1
J: TRBJ1-5
size: -
V: TRBV5-1
CDR3: CASSHLTGGGQPQHF
DNA: TGCGCCAGCAGCCATTTAACAGGGGGAGGACAGCCCCAGCATTTT

D: -
J: TRBJ1-2
size: -
V: TRBV2
CDR3: CASGGHYGYTF
DNA: TGTGCCTCGGGGGGGCACTATGGCTACACCTTC

D: -
J: TRBJ1-5
size: -
V: TRBV19
CDR3: CASSIGRRHAIQPQHF
DNA: TGTGCCAGTAGTATAGGGAGGAGGCATGCAATCCAGCCCCAGCATTTT

D: TRBD1
J: TRBJ1-2
size: few
V: TRBV5-4
CDR3: CASNRQTGVGYGYTF
DNA: TGTGCCAGCAACCGACAGACAGGGGTAGGGTATGGCTACACCTTC

D: -
J: TRBJ2-2
size: -
V: TRBV19
CDR3: CASRDGTRWAGELFF
DNA: TGTGCCAGTAGAGACGGGACTCGCTGGGCCGGGGAGCTGTTTTTT

D: TRBD1
J: TRBJ1-5
size: -
V: TRBV10-2
CDR3: CASTGQGAQPQHF
DNA: TGCGCCAGCACTGGACAGGGGGCCCAGCCCCAGCATTTT

D: -
J: TRBJ1-3
size: -
V: TRBV10-3
CDR3: CAISAGAGNTIYF
DNA: TGTGCCATCAGTGCCGGGGCTGGAAACACCATATATTTT

D: TRBD2
J: TRBJ2-1
size: -
V: TRBV14
CDR3: CASSWTSGGTYEQFF
DNA: TGTGCCAGCAGCTGGACTAGCGGGGGAACGTATGAGCAGTTCTTC

D: -
J: TRBJ1-6
size: -
V: TRBV14
CDR3: CASSQDGRGNSPLHF
DNA: TGTGCCAGCAGCCAAGATGGCAGGGGAAATTCACCCCTCCACTTT

D: -
J: TRBJ1-5
size: -
V: TRBV23-1
CDR3: CAILTPSNQPQHF
DNA: TGCGCCATCCTAACCCCTAGCAATCAGCCCCAGCATTTT

D: -
J: TRBJ1-6
size: -
V: TRBV4-1
CDR3: CASSQERSPLHF
DNA: TGCGCCAGCAGCCAAGAACGGTCACCCCTCCACTTT

D: TRBD2
J: TRBJ2-7
size: -
V: TRBV6-5
CDR3: CASSQLAGPSYEQYF
DNA: TGTGCCAGCAGCCAACTAGCGGGGCCTTCCTACGAGCAGTACTTC

D: -
J: TRBJ2-2
size: -
V: TRBV7-6
CDR3: CASSLQGTGTGELFF
DNA: TGTGCCAGCAGCTTGCAGGGGACGGGGACCGGGGAGCTGTTTTTT

D: -
J: TRBJ1-2
size: -
V: TRBV7-9
CDR3: CASSAGGQGGGYTF
DNA: TGTGCCAGCAGCGCGGGAGGTCAAGGGGGAGGCTACACCTTC

D: -
J: TRBJ1-2
size: once
V: TRBV11-2
CDR3: CASDISRGYTF
DNA: TGTGCCAGCGACATTTCTCGAGGCTACACCTTC

D: -
J: TRBJ1-6
size: once
V: TRBV5-6
CDR3: CASSSDRNSPLHF
DNA: TGTGCCAGCAGCTCAGACAGGAATTCACCCCTCCACTTT

D: TRBD2
J: TRBJ2-7
size: -
V: TRBV5-4
CDR3: CASSPRTSEYEQYF
DNA: TGTGCCAGCAGCCCCCGGACTAGCGAGTACGAGCAGTACTTC

D: -
J: TRBJ2-5
size: -
V: TRBV21-1
CDR3: CASSKVQLSSTGEETQYF
DNA: TGTGCCAGCAGCAAAGTCCAGCTTAGCTCTACCGGTGAAGAGACCCAGTACTTC

D: TRBD1
J: TRBJ1-5
size: -
V: TRBV19
CDR3: CASRKNRGSNQPQHF
DNA: TGTGCCAGTAGGAAGAACAGGGGTAGCAATCAGCCCCAGCATTTT

D: -
J: TRBJ2-1
size: -
V: TRBV28
CDR3: CASSPAGARYNEQFF
DNA: TGTGCCAGCAGCCCAGCAGGGGCGCGTTACAATGAGCAGTTCTTC

D: -
J: TRBJ2-7
size: few
V: TRBV19
CDR3: CASSMRGSNEQYF
DNA: TGTGCCAGTAGTATGAGGGGGTCCAACGAGCAGTACTTC

D: -
J: TRBJ1-2
size: -
V: TRBV6-1
CDR3: CASNELDNHGYTF
DNA: TGTGCCAGCAATGAACTGGACAACCATGGCTACACCTTC

D: -
J: TRBJ1-2
size: -
V: TRBV3-1/TRBV3-2
CDR3: CASSQDSGNGYTF
DNA: TGTGCCAGCAGCCAAGATTCGGGGAATGGCTACACCTTC

D: TRBD1
J: TRBJ2-1
size: -
V: TRBV7-6
CDR3: CASSLAPVRGLEQFF
DNA: TGTGCCAGCAGCTTAGCACCGGTCAGGGGGCTTGAGCAGTTCTTC

D: -
J: TRBJ2-1
size: many
V: TRBV6-2/TRBV6-3
CDR3: CASSPGHSGPYNEQFF
DNA: TGTGCCAGCAGCCCTGGACATTCGGGCCCTTACAATGAGCAGTTCTTC

D: -
J: TRBJ1-1
size: -
V: TRBV21-1
CDR3: CASSIGQGEAFF
DNA: TGTGCCAGCAGCATAGGACAAGGTGAAGCTTTCTTT

D: TRBD1
J: TRBJ1-5
size: once
V: TRBV6-4
CDR3: CASSVDRGSQPQHF
DNA: TGTGCCAGCAGTGTAGACAGGGGCAGTCAGCCCCAGCATTTT

D: TRBD2
J: TRBJ2-2
size: once
V: TRBV5-1
CDR3: CASSLDRPGLGNTGELFF
DNA: TGCGCCAGCAGCTTAGACCGACCGGGACTAGGGAACACCGGGGAGCTGTTTTTT

D: TRBD1
J: TRBJ2-3
size: -
V: TRBV7-3
CDR3: CASSSGTGLGTDTQYF
DNA: TGTGCCAGCAGCTCCGGGACAGGGTTGGGCACAGATACGCAGTATTTT

D: -
J: TRBJ1-2
size: few
V: TRBV3-1/TRBV3-2
CDR3: CASSQDVHGGYGYTF
DNA: TGTGCCAGCAGCCAAGACGTCCACGGCGGGTATGGCTACACCTTC